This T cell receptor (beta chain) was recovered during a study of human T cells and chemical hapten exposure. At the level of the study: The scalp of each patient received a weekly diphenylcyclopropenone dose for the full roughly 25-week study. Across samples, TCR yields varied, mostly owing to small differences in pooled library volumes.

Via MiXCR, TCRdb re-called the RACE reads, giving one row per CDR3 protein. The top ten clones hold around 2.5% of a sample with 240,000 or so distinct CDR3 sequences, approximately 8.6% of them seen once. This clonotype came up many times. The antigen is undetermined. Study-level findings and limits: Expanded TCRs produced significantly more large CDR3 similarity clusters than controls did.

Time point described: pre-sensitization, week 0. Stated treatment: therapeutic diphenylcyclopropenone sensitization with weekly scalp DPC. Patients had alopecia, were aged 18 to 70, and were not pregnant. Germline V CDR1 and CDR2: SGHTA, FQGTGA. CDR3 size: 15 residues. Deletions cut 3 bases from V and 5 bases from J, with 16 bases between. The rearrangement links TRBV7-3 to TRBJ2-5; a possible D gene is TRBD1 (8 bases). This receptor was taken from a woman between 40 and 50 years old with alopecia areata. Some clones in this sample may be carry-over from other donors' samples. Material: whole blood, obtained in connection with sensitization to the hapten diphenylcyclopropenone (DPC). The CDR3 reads CASSFGQGGYETQYF. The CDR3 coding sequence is TGTGCCAGCAGCTTCGGACAGGGAGGGTACGAGACCCAGTACTTC.